This TCR beta chain was captured by sequencing in a study of blood T cell repertoires in COVID-19. For the study at large: From the United States, Italy and Spain came samples of acute and convalescent COVID-19.

This CDR3 is 14 amino acids long. The germline V gene has CDR1 SEHNR and CDR2 FQNEAQ (reference sequence). V lost 6 bases to trimming and J lost 0 bases, with 9 bases between them. Measured with immunoSEQ multiplex PCR; TCRdb has only the in-frame clones, and not every one. The sample carries about 120,000 clones, roughly 90% recorded once. V usage is TRBV7-9 and J usage is TRBJ1-3; D is possibly TRBD1 (6 bases). The material sequenced was peripheral blood. This TCR derives from an elderly woman with acute or convalescent COVID-19. As DNA, the CDR3 is TGTGCCAGCAGGGCAGGGGTCTCTGGAAACACCATATATTTT. Its translation: CASRAGVSGNTIYF.